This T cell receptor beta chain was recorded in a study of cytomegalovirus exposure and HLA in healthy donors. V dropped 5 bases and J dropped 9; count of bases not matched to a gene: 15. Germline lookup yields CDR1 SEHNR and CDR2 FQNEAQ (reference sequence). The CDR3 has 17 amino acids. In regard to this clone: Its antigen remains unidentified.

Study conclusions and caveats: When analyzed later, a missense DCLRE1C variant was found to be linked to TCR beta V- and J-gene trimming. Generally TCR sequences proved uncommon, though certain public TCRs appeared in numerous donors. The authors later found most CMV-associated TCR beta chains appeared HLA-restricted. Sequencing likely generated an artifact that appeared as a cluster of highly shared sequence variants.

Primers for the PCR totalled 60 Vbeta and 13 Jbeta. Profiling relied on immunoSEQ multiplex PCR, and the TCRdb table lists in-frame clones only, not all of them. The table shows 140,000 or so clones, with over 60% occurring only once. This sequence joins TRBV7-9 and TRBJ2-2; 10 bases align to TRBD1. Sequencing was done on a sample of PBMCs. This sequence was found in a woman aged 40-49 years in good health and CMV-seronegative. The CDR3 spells CASSSTRDRGGGWELFF. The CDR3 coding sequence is TGTGCCAGCAGCAGCACGAGGGACAGGGGAGGCGGCTGGGAGCTGTTTTTT. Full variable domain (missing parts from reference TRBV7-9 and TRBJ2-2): DTGVSQNPRHKITKRGQNVTFRCDPISEHNRLYWYRQTLGQGPEFLTYFQNEAQLEKSRLLSDRFSAERPKGSFSTLEIQRTEQGDSAMYLCASSSTRDRGGGWELFFGEGSRLTVL.